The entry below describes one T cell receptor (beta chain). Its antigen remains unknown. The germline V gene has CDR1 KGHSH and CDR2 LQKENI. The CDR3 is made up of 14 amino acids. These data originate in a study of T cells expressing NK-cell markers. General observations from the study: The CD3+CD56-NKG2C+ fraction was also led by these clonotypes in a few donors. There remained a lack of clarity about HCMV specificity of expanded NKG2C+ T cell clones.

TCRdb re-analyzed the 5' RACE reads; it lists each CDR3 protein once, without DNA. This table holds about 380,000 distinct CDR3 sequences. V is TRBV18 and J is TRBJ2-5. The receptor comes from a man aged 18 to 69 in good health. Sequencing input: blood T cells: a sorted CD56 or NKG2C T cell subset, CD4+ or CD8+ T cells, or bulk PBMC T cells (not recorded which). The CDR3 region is CASSPGSERETQYF.